This T cell receptor beta chain was found in a study of T cells after yellow fever vaccination. Whole-study context: Low-cell-number fractions underwent preparation using SMART-Seq v4 Ultra Low Input.

In germline, CDR1 is LGHNA, CDR2 YSLEER. With 0 bases clipped from V and 7 bases from J, the junction kept 11 bases outside the gene matches. The CDR3 has 17 amino acids. It was through 5'RACE template switching that TCR cDNA was made, with a universal primer site and UMIs added. TCRdb itself ran the 5' RACE reads through MiXCR, one entry per CDR3 protein. The sample carries about 580,000 distinct CDR3 sequences, about a sixth recorded once. Sequences were derived from PBMCs, sampled 5 days after the first yellow fever vaccination. The chain employs TRBV4-3 and TRBJ1-4; 7 nucleotides match TRBD1. The receptor was isolated from a man between 18 and 29 years old who received the YFV17D yellow fever vaccine. CDR3 in DNA: TGCGCCAGCAGCCAAGATCGTCTGGGGACAGAGGGTGAAAAACTGTTTTTT. Protein product: CASSQDRLGTEGEKLFF.